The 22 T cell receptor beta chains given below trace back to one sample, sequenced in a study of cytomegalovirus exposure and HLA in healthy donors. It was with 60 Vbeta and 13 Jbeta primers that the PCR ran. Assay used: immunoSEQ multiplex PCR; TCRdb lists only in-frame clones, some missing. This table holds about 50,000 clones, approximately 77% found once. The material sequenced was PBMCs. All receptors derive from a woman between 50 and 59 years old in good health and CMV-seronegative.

The CDR3 DNA follows: TGTGCCAGCAGTTACTCGAACTTAGCCAAAAACATTCAGTACTTC. The encoded protein is CASSYSNLAKNIQYF. V is TRBV6-6 and J is TRBJ2-4; no firm D call. The CDR3 extends over 15 amino acids. The germline gives CDR1 MNHNY, CDR2 SVGAGI (reference sequence). V was pared by 0 bases and J by 0 bases, with 6 bases between.

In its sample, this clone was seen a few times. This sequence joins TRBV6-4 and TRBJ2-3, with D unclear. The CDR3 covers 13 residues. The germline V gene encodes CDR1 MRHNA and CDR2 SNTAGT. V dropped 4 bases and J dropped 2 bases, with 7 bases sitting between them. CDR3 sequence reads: CASSAELTDTQYF. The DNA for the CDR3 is TGTGCCAGCAGTGCGGAGCTCACAGATACGCAGTATTTT.

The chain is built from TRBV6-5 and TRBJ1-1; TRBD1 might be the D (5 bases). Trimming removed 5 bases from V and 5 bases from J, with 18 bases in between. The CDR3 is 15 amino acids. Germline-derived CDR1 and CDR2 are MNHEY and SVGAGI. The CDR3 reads CASSRGPGLWTEAFF. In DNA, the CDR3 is TGTGCCAGCAGTAGGGGCCCTGGGTTGTGGACTGAAGCTTTCTTT.

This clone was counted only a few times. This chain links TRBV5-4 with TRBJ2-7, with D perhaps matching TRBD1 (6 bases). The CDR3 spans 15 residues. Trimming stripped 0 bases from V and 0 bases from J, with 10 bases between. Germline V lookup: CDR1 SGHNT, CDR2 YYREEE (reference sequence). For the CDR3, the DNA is TGTGCCAGCAGCTTGGGGGACAAGCGCTCCTACGAGCAGTACTTC. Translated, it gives CASSLGDKRSYEQYF.

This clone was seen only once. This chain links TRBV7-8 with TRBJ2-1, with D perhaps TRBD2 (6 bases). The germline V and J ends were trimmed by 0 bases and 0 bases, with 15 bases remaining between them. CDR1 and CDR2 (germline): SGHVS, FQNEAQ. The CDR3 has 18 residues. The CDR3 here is CASSLARDSYSSYNEQFF. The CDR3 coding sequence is TGTGCCAGCAGCTTAGCAAGGGACTCCTATAGCTCCTACAATGAGCAGTTCTTC.

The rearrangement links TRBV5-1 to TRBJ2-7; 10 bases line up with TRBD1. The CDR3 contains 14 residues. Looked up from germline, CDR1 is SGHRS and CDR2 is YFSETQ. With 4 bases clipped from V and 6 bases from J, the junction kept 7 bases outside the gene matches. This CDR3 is CASSHGTGEGEQYF. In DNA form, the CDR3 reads TGCGCCAGCAGCCATGGGACAGGGGAAGGCGAGCAGTACTTC.

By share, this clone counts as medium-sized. The DNA for the CDR3 is TGTGCTCGCCTCACGCGCTCTGGAAACACCATATATTTT. It translates to CARLTRSGNTIYF. V usage is TRBV7-7 and J usage is TRBJ1-3; D gene ambiguous. This CDR3 comprises 13 residues. Germline V lookup: CDR1 SSHAT, CDR2 FNYEAQ (reference sequence).

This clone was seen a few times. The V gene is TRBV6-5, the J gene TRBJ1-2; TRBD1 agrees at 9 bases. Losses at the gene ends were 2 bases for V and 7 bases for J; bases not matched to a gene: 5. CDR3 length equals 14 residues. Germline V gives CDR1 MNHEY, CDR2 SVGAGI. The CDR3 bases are TGTGCCAGCAGTTACGGGACAGGGTCCAGTGGCTACACCTTC. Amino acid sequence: CASSYGTGSSGYTF.

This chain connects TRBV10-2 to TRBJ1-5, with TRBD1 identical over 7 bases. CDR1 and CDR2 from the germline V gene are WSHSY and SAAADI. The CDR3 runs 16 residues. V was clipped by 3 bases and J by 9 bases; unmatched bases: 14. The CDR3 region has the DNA TGCGCCAGCAGTGATTTTAACAGGGGCCCCGCATGGCCCCAGCATTTT. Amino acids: CASSDFNRGPAWPQHF.

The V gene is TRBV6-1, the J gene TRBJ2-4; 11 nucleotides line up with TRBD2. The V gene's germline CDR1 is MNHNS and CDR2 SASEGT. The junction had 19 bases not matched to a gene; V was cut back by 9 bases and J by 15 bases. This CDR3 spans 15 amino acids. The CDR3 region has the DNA TGTGCCAGTGGGCCTACGGGGCTAGCGGGGGGTGCCTGGTACTTC. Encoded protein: CASGPTGLAGGAWYF.

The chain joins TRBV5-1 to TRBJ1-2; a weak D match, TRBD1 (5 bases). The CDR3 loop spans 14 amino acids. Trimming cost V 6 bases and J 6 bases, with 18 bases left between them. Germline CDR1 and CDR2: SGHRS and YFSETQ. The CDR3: CASTRDGGGNGYTF. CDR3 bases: TGCGCCAGCACCCGGGACGGGGGAGGAAATGGCTACACCTTC.

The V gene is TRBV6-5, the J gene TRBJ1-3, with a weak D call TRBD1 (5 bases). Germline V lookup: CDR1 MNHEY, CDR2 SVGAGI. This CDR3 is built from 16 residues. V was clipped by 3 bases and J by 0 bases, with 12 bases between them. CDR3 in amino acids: CASSYSGDSSGNTIYF. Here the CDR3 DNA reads TGTGCCAGCAGTTATTCTGGCGACAGCTCTGGAAACACCATATATTTT.

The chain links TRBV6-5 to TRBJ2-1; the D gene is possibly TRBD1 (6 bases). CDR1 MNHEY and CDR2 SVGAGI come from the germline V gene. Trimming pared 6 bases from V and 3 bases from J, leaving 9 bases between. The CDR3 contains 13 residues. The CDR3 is CASRPQGYNEQFF. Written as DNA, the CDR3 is TGTGCCAGCAGACCACAGGGCTACAATGAGCAGTTCTTC.

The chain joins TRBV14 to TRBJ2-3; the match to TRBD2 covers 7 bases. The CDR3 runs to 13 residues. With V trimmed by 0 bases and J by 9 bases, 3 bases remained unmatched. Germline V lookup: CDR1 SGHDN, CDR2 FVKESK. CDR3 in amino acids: CASSQDEGLTQYF. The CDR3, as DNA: TGTGCCAGCAGCCAAGACGAGGGACTAACGCAGTATTTT.

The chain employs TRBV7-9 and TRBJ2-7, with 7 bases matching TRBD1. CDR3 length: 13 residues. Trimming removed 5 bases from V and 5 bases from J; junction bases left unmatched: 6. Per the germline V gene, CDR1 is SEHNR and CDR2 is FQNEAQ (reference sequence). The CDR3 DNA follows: TGTGCCAGCAGCCCGACAGGGTTAAACGAGCAGTACTTC. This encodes CASSPTGLNEQYF.

The CDR3 DNA reads TGTGCCAGCAGCTCTCGGACAGGTGTTGTCAATCAGCCCCAGCATTTT. Its translation: CASSSRTGVVNQPQHF. The chain uses TRBV7-8 and TRBJ1-5; 7 bases match TRBD1. V gave up 4 bases and J gave up 3 bases; unmatched junction bases: 9. The CDR3 covers 16 residues. Per germline, CDR1 SGHVS and CDR2 FQNEAQ.

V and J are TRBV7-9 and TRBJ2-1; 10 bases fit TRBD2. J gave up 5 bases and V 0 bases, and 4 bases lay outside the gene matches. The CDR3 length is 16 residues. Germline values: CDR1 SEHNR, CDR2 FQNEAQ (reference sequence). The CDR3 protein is CASSLAPLAGDNEQFF. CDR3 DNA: TGTGCCAGCAGCTTAGCGCCTCTAGCGGGAGACAATGAGCAGTTCTTC.

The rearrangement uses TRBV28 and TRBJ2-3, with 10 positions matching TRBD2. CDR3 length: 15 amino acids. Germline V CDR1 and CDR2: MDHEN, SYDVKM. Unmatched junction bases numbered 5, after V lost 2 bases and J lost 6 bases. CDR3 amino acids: CASSLPGTSDDTQYF. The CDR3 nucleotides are TGTGCCAGCAGTTTACCGGGGACTAGCGATGATACGCAGTATTTT.

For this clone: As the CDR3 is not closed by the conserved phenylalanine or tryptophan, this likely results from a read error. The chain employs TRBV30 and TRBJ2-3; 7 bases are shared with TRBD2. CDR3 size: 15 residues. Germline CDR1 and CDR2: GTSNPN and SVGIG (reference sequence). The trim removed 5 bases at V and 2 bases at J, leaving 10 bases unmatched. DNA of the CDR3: TGTGCCTGGGGAATAGGACTAGGGTACACAGATACGCAGTATGTT. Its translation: CAWGIGLGYTDTQYV.

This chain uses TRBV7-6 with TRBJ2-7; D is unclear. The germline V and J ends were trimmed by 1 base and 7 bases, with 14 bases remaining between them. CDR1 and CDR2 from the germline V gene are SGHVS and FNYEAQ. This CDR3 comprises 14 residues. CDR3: CASSLEASSEEQYF. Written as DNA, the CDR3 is TGTGCCAGCAGCTTAGAGGCTTCTTCGGAGGAGCAGTACTTC.

CDR3 loop: CASSPVQFQETQYF. In DNA, the CDR3 is TGTGCCAGCAGTCCCGTACAGTTTCAAGAGACCCAGTACTTC. This chain connects TRBV28 to TRBJ2-5, with D unclear. Germline V lookup: CDR1 MDHEN, CDR2 SYDVKM. CDR3 size: 14 residues. The V gene lost 5 bases and the J gene lost 2 bases, with 12 bases spanning the gap.

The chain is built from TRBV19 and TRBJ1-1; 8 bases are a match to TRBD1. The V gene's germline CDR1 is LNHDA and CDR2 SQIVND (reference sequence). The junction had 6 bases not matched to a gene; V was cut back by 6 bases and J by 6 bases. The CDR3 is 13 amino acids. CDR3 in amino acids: CASRIDRGPEAFF. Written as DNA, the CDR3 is TGTGCCAGTAGGATTGACAGGGGACCTGAAGCTTTCTTT. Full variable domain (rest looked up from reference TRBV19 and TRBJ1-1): DGGITQSPKYLFRKEGQNVTLSCEQNLNHDAMYWYRQDPGQGLRLIYYSQIVNDFQKGDIAEGYSVSREKKESFPLTVTSAQKNPTAFYLCASRIDRGPEAFFGQGTRLTVV.